This T cell receptor beta chain originates from a study of cytomegalovirus exposure and HLA in healthy donors. Study observations and caveats: Reports credit the classifier with highly specific, highly sensitive diagnosis of cytomegalovirus status. HLA alleles were associated with 15,000 to 20,000 TCR beta sequences in a later analysis at 0.05 false discovery rate.

This CDR3 comprises 14 residues. V lost 0 bases to trimming and J lost 4 bases, with 9 bases between them. Germline V gives CDR1 MRHNA, CDR2 SNTAGT. Remarks on this clone: Its cognate antigen is unknown.

PCR amplification relied on 60 Vbeta primers (plus 13 Jbeta primers). Produced via immunoSEQ multiplex PCR; TCRdb's table is partial and in-frame only. The table lists 200,000 to 250,000 clones, about 79% of them singletons. This clonotype was sampled from a man between 18 and 35 years old in good health and CMV-seronegative. This chain uses TRBV6-4 with TRBJ1-2, with D possibly matching TRBD1 (6 bases). Sequenced: PBMCs. Here the CDR3 reads CASSDSGAPYGYTF. CDR3 DNA sequence: TGTGCCAGCAGTGACTCGGGGGCCCCCTATGGCTACACCTTC.